The clone carrying this TCR beta chain appeared a few times. TCRdb's copy holds only in-frame clones and misses some; the assay was immunoSEQ multiplex PCR. The sample records about 82,000 clones, more than 85% being singletons. Germline V gene data show CDR1 as SGHAT and CDR2 as FQDESV (reference sequence). V lost 0 bases and J lost 0; bases outside the gene matches: 4. The length of the CDR3 is 19 residues. This sample is drawn from a study of cytomegalovirus exposure and HLA in healthy donors. At the level of the study: The 130 or so validation repertoires, a later analysis reported, used the same platform as the roughly 710 first-cohort repertoires.

Sequences were obtained from PBMCs. This TCR came from a young man in good health and CMV-seronegative. V gene TRBV11-1 combines with J gene TRBJ2-6, with 11 positions matching TRBD2. The CDR3, as DNA: TGTGCCAGCAGCTTAGCGGGACTAGCGGTGATCTCTGGGGCCAACGTCCTGACTTTC. Amino acid sequence: CASSLAGLAVISGANVLTF.